This T cell receptor (beta chain) is drawn from a study of cytomegalovirus exposure and HLA in healthy donors. Researchers ran the PCR with 60 Vbeta and 13 Jbeta primers. Using immunoSEQ multiplex PCR, the repertoire was profiled, and TCRdb retains in-frame clones only, with some absent. The sample lists about 120,000 clones, around 76% seen once, with around 28% in the top ten. V lost 2 bases and J lost 4, with 8 bases in between. The V gene's germline CDR1 is SGHVS and CDR2 FQNEAQ. The length of the CDR3 is 13 residues. This clone was found once. Its antigen is unidentified. Overall study results and limits: According to reports, the classifier identified cytomegalovirus status with high specificity and sensitivity.

The genes are TRBV7-8 and TRBJ2-5; D remains ambiguous. This receptor was taken from a man between 60 and 75 years old in good health and CMV-seropositive. Sequenced sample: PBMCs. In DNA, the CDR3 is TGTGCCAGCAGCTTAACGAGGAGAGAGACCCAGTACTTC. Translating gives CASSLTRRETQYF. The whole variable domain, remainder taken from reference TRBV7-8 and TRBJ2-5, is GAGVSQSPRYKVAKRGQDVALRCDPISGHVSLFWYQQALGQGPEFLTYFQNEAQLDKSGLPSDRFFAERPEGSVSTLKIQRTQQEDSAVYLCASSLTRRETQYFGPGTRLLVL.